This is a list of T cell receptor beta chains from one sample in a study of identical twins. TCRdb re-called the 5' RACE reads through MiXCR, storing one row per CDR3 protein. The profile shows hundreds of thousands of distinct CDR3 sequences, roughly 20% of them singletons. These data were likewise used in another study, on T cells expressing NK-cell markers.

What was sequenced was PBMCs. The source of these receptors is a woman aged 18-29 years in good health. The CDR3 runs from the conserved cysteine through the conserved F or W. The D gene is left open where the match is weak. Clone size appears in some rows only: once, few, many, or a class for an expanded clone.

size	V	J	D	CDR3	DNA
.	TRBV18	TRBJ2-3	.	CASSPENTQYF	TGTGCCAGCTCACCCGAGAATACGCAGTATTTT
.	TRBV25-1	TRBJ2-1	.	CASSEIKDRHNEQFF	TGTGCCAGCAGTGAGATAAAGGACCGACACAATGAGCAGTTCTTC
many	TRBV29-1	TRBJ1-1	.	CSVGYAGATEAFF	TGCAGCGTTGGATATGCAGGGGCCACTGAAGCTTTCTTT
many	TRBV12-3/TRBV12-4	TRBJ2-2	TRBD2	CASSQGLEAGELFF	TGTGCCAGCAGCCAAGGACTAGAGGCCGGGGAGCTGTTTTTT
few	TRBV13	TRBJ1-5	TRBD1	CASSQGRSGGMSNQPQHF	TGTGCCAGCAGCCAAGGGAGGTCAGGGGGAATGAGCAATCAGCCCCAGCATTTT
.	TRBV9	TRBJ2-1	TRBD1	CASSTRGGRYEQFF	TGTGCCAGCAGCACCCGAGGGGGCAGGTATGAGCAGTTCTTC
.	TRBV20-1	TRBJ2-5	.	CSARWGAETQYF	TGCAGTGCTAGATGGGGTGCGGAGACCCAGTACTTC
few	TRBV7-9	TRBJ2-1	.	CASSGEAASYNEQFF	TGTGCCAGCAGCGGAGAGGCCGCCTCCTACAATGAGCAGTTCTTC
few	TRBV3-1	TRBJ2-5	TRBD2	CASSTQSGRHYQETQYF	TGTGCCAGCAGCACCCAGAGCGGGAGGCACTACCAAGAGACCCAGTACTTC
.	TRBV5-1	TRBJ1-1	.	CASSIRPRRATEAFF	TGCGCCAGCAGCATTAGACCCAGGAGGGCCACTGAAGCTTTCTTT